Described below is a single T cell receptor (beta chain) sequence and its context. Its antigen is still unknown. Base qualities were left out, and no much larger clone turns up one base away. In the germline V gene, CDR1 corresponds to SGHAT and CDR2 to FQNNGV. Reading from cysteine to phenylalanine, the CDR3 counts 14 amino acids. Only the CDR3 DNA stays, 42 bases, in frame from base 1. The junction shows trimming of 7 bases on V and 5 bases on J, and the gene matches do not reach 8 bases of it. The immunoSEQ Assay, a bias-controlled multiplex PCR, was used to amplify TCRbeta CDR3 regions from genomic DNA. On the study's bioinformatics: The number of nucleated cells in each sample was estimated from the amplification of reference gene primers within the assay. To quantify the absolute abundance of each unique TCRbeta CDR3 rearrangement, sequence reads were collapsed and filtered. For each sample, productive Simpson clonality was calculated as the square root of Simpson's diversity index across productive rearrangements. TCRdb limited this immuneACCESS table to in-frame rearrangements with V and J called. A share of clones is missing; checked studies link under half to unresolved V genes, and the rest is unexplained. V, J and clone size derive from that table, while D and trimming were established from the DNA sequence. The sample data list 87,000 or so clones, and more than 75% of these were observed just once. 5.1% of the sample rests with the top ten.

The collaborating institutions used their own protocols to collect whole blood in K2EDTA tubes. For TCRbeta analysis, collaborator samples were shipped as frozen whole blood, as isolated PBMCs, or as DNA extracted from either sample type. This specimen belongs to a study of blood T cell repertoires in COVID-19 (TCRdb year 2020). Notes on the research overall: Samples covering the acute and convalescent phases of COVID-19 were provided by collaborators in the United States, Italy and Spain. Deeply sampled blood TCRbeta repertoires from subjects exposed to, actively infected with, or recovered from COVID-19 were included in the dataset. HLA class I and class II types, where available, came from metadata supplied by the sample provider rather than from assay-based typing. Samples were obtained from the ongoing ImmuneRACE study (first 160 participants) and from some 1,300 subjects provided by 6 global collaborators. The repertoires were released in a freely available public database meant as a resource for research on the immune response to SARS-CoV-2. The prospective study material was composed of cDNA or gDNA derived from T cells, B-cell-depleted T cells, or PBMCs. The sample metadata nearly always contained a de-identified subject ID, COVID-19 status, age in years and sex.

Overall study outcomes, separate from this receptor: Clinical and demographic metadata were provided uncurated, with the amount varying by source and participant.

The V and J genes are TRBV11-2 and TRBJ1-2; TRBD1 agrees with 9 junctional bases. Sequenced material: peripheral blood. The clonotype comes from a man aged 35 to 55 with acute or convalescent COVID-19. Read as DNA, the sequence is TGTGCCAGCACCAAAACAGGGGGCGGGTATGGCTACACCTTC. This is translated as CASTKTGGGYGYTF.